A selection of T cell receptor beta chains follows, all from one sample in a study of blood T cell repertoires in COVID-19. TCRdb keeps only in-frame clones here, not all; method: immunoSEQ multiplex PCR. The sample records some 16,000 clones, approximately 76% being singletons. The sequenced sample was peripheral blood. The receptors originated from a man in his 70s with active or convalescent COVID-19. Both conserved end residues are part of each CDR3. Each record gives: V gene, J gene, CDR3 protein.

>TRBV10-1|TRBJ2-1
CANQDRDGNEQFF
>TRBV13|TRBJ2-7
CASSLRMSGAGGPYEQYF
>TRBV28|TRBJ1-5
CASSRRQAGQPQHF
>TRBV10-3|TRBJ1-5
CAISERGSNQPQHF
>TRBV10-3|TRBJ2-2
CAIRPGQGAGELFF
>TRBV6-6|TRBJ1-2
CASSSPGQGAMGYTF
>TRBV7-8|TRBJ2-3
CASSLPPLGGAGTDTQYF
>TRBV29-1|TRBJ1-1
CSVREGNTEAFF
>TRBV6-5|TRBJ2-3
CASSSRGVPGDTQYF
>TRBV30|TRBJ2-1
CAWTSGSGSYNEQFF
>TRBV28|TRBJ2-3
CASSRPTSGESTDTQYF
>TRBV7-9|TRBJ1-4
CASSATNEKLFF
>TRBV28|TRBJ1-1
CASSPRGGANTEAFF
>TRBV19|TRBJ2-5
CASMQAGVETQYF
>TRBV6-8|TRBJ1-1
CARRPGTGGAGNTEAFF
>TRBV2|TRBJ2-1
CASSLEAGVSNEQFF
>TRBV5-1|TRBJ2-5
CASSLDGQGGGTQYF
>TRBV10-2|TRBJ2-5
CASVGGYQETQYF
>TRBV2|TRBJ2-2
CASWRERDTGELFF
>TRBV3-1/TRBV3-2|TRBJ2-7
CASSQDITGSSYEQYF
>TRBV28|TRBJ2-7
CASSLGTAYEQYF
>TRBV11-2|TRBJ2-1
CASSSSVTRLAEQFF
>TRBV11-3|TRBJ2-5
CASSFGTGTGETQYF
>TRBV2|TRBJ2-5
CASTGGGTQYF
>TRBV12-3/TRBV12-4|TRBJ1-2
CASSYREYGYTF
>TRBV3-1/TRBV3-2|TRBJ2-7
CASSQAGQTYEQYF
>TRBV4-2|TRBJ1-2
CASSQDRGTYGYTF
>TRBV28|TRBJ1-1
CASHRRGETEAFF
>TRBV28|TRBJ1-1
CASTIPTGAGYTEAFF
>TRBV29-1|TRBJ1-1
CSGLAGLAEAFF
>TRBV6-6|TRBJ2-2
CASRDSLPATGELFF
>TRBV9|TRBJ2-3
CASSVAGSMDTQYF
>TRBV28|TRBJ1-5
CASSPTGAGDQPQHF
>TRBV10-3|TRBJ1-3
CAVSSPSSGNTIYF
>TRBV7-8|TRBJ2-1
CASSGTSGRNNEQFF
>TRBV5-1|TRBJ1-1
CASSLISSNTEAFF
>TRBV6-5|TRBJ2-2
CASSYQGLIGELFF
>TRBV2|TRBJ1-5
CASRSDRGRSNQPQHF
>TRBV18|TRBJ2-1
CASSPASGSHNEQFF
>TRBV28|TRBJ2-4
CASSPTSGGAEIQYF
>TRBV15|TRBJ1-5
CATSRQGPEQPQHF
>TRBV24-1|TRBJ1-5
CATSDMTGFGAQHF
>TRBV28|TRBJ1-1
CASSLEYIPGQGAEAFF
>TRBV5-5|TRBJ2-7
CASSPVSTSRRSYEQYF
>TRBV5-1|TRBJ2-2
CASSPRQVQTTGELFF
>TRBV9|TRBJ2-7
CASSVAAGAGVGEQYF
>TRBV6-2/TRBV6-3|TRBJ1-2
CASSYSNRAGGYTF
>TRBV10-3|TRBJ2-7
CAIMGQGIDEQYF
>TRBV5-1|TRBJ1-1
CASSGNTGIGGTEAFF
>TRBV6-5|TRBJ2-5
CASSQWSSETQYF
>TRBV6-2/TRBV6-3|TRBJ2-1
CASSYFVRGTEQFF
>TRBV6-5|TRBJ1-3
CASIRGWSSGNTIYF
>TRBV7-9|TRBJ2-4
CASSKGHDIGNIQYF
>TRBV7-9|TRBJ2-1
CASSTGTHYNEQFF
>TRBV7-2|TRBJ1-2
CASTISSGQLNYGYTF
>TRBV6-2/TRBV6-3|TRBJ2-7
CASSSSSGFPSYEQYF
>TRBV7-9|TRBJ2-1
CASTKDRPDSYNEQFF
>TRBV4-3|TRBJ1-1
CASSPRTGRVNPEAFF
>TRBV6-2/TRBV6-3|TRBJ1-2
CASSYHGTATGYTF
>TRBV3-1/TRBV3-2|TRBJ1-5
CASSQARGNQPQHF